This TCR beta chain was sequenced during a study of blood T cells in healthy people across ages. At least ten counts were recorded for this clonotype. The CDR3 has 12 residues. CDR1 and CDR2 from the germline V gene are SGHVS and FQNEAQ. V was clipped by 8 bases and J by 3 bases, with 10 bases between them. Sample-barcoded 5' priming and a J-beta primer mix drove a second PCR of roughly 6 to 12 cycles. From the 5' RACE reads, TCRdb called clonotypes with MiXCR, one entry per CDR3 protein. This sample has some 1.7 million distinct CDR3 sequences, with 28% found just once. There were at least 5 micrograms of total RNA extracted from every sample.

This clonotype originated in a woman aged 30 to 39 in good health. Sequenced input: blood. The rearrangement links TRBV7-8 to TRBJ2-5; D not resolved. Written as DNA, the CDR3 is TGTGCCAGCGAGGATAGGGAAGAGACCCAGTACTTC. Its protein is CASEDREETQYF.